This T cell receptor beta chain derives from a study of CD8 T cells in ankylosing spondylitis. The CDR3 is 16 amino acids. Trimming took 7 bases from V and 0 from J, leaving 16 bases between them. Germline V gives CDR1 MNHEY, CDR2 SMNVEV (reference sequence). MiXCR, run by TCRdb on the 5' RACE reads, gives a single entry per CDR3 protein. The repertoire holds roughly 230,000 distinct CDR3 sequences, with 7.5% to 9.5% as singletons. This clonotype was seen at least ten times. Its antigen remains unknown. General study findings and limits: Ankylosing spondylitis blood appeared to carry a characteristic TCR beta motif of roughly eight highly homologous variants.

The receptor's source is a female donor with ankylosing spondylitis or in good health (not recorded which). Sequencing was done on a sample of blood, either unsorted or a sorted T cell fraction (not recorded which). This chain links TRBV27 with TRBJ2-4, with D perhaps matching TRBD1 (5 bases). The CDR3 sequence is CASTGRGDLAKNIQYF. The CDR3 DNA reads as TGTGCCAGCACCGGAAGGGGTGATCTAGCCAAAAACATTCAGTACTTC.